The 6 T cell receptor beta chains below all came from one sample that was sequenced in a study of cytomegalovirus exposure and HLA in healthy donors. Primers: 60 Vbeta forward and 13 Jbeta reverse. Some clones are missing from TCRdb's copy, which holds only in-frame ones; the method was immunoSEQ multiplex PCR. Of fewer than 200,000 clones listed, around 80% were seen once; the top ten hold under 6%. Sequencing input: PBMCs. These receptors all stem from a woman in her forties or fifties in good health and CMV-seropositive.

Only one count was recorded for this clone. This chain links TRBV9 with TRBJ2-1; TRBD2 matches 11 bases. CDR1 and CDR2 (germline): SGDLS, YYNGEE. J was trimmed by 4 bases and V by 3 bases; bases with no gene match: 9. The CDR3 contains 17 residues. Here the CDR3 DNA reads TGTGCCAGCAGCGGGTCCACTAGCGGGAGAGGGTACAATGAGCAGTTCTTC. Protein sequence: CASSGSTSGRGYNEQFF.

The chain combines TRBV7-2 with TRBJ1-1; unclear D gene. The ends were cut back, 4 bases at V and 5 bases at J, with 17 bases in the middle. The CDR3 is 15 amino acids. Germline V gene sequence: CDR1 SGHTA, CDR2 FQGNSA. CDR3 sequence: CASSYSGGGGTEAFF. CDR3 nucleotide sequence: TGTGCCAGCAGCTATAGCGGCGGCGGAGGTACTGAAGCTTTCTTT.

The sample holds a few counts of this clone. V and J are TRBV5-1 and TRBJ2-7, with 8 bases that match TRBD1. Germline trimming cut 0 bases from V and 2 bases from J; bases unmatched to any gene: 4. Germline lookup yields CDR1 SGHRS and CDR2 YFSETQ. The CDR3 consists of 15 residues. The CDR3 coding sequence is TGCGCCAGCAGCTTGGTCGCGACAGGGGCCTACGAGCAGTACTTC. It codes for CASSLVATGAYEQYF. Full variable domain (rest looked up from reference TRBV5-1 and TRBJ2-7): KAGVTQTPRYLIKTRGQQVTLSCSPISGHRSVSWYQQTPGQGLQFLFEYFSETQRNKGNFPGRFSGRQFSNSRSEMNVSTLELGDSALYLCASSLVATGAYEQYFGPGTRLTVT.

This chain joins TRBV11-2 and TRBJ2-7, with TRBD1 as a possible D gene (7 bases). V lost 2 bases and J 2 bases, leaving 10 bases between the germline ends. The CDR3 is 14 amino acids. Germline V lookup: CDR1 SGHAT, CDR2 FQNNGV. CDR3 DNA sequence: TGTGCCAGCAGCTTACAGGGGGGTCCCTACGAGCAGTACTTC. Translating it yields CASSLQGGPYEQYF.

V and J are TRBV6-1 and TRBJ1-1; maybe TRBD1 (5 bases). Looked up from germline, CDR1 is MNHNS and CDR2 is SASEGT. V was trimmed by 8 bases and J by 8 bases, leaving 18 bases between them. This CDR3 comprises 13 residues. The CDR3 region is CASSTMGGPEAFF. CDR3 nucleotide sequence: TGTGCCAGCTCTACCATGGGGGGTCCAGAAGCTTTCTTT.

The V gene is TRBV19, the J gene TRBJ1-2; D ambiguous. The CDR3 consists of 14 residues. V gave up 0 bases and J gave up 3 bases, with 8 bases separating them. The germline CDR1 and CDR2 sequences are LNHDA and SQIVND (reference sequence). The CDR3 region has the DNA TGTGCCAGTAGTATAGAACCAGATCACTATGGCTACACCTTC. The encoded protein is CASSIEPDHYGYTF.